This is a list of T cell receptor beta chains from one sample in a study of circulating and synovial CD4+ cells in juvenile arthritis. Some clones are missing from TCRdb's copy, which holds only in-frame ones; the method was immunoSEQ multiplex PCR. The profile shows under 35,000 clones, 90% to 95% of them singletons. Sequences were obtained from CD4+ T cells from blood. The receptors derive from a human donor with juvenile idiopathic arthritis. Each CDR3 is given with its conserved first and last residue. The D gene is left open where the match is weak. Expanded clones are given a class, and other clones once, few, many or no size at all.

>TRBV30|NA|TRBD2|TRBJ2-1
CAWSLRLAGDEQFF
TGTGCCTGGAGTCTTAGACTAGCGGGAGATGAGCAGTTCTTC
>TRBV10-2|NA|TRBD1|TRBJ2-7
CASSKLTGGSYEQYF
TGCGCCAGCAGTAAACTAACAGGGGGTTCCTACGAGCAGTACTTC
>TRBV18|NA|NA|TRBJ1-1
CASSPSQGGETEAFF
TGTGCCAGCTCGCCTTCACAGGGAGGGGAAACTGAAGCTTTCTTT
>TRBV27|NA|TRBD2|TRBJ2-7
CASSLWTSGRYEQYF
TGTGCCAGCAGTTTATGGACTAGCGGGAGGTACGAGCAGTACTTC
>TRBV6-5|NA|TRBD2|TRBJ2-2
CASSYGEGFAGELFF
TGTGCCAGCAGTTACGGGGAGGGATTTGCCGGGGAGCTGTTTTTT
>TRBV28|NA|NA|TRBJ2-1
CASKEIGISSSYNEQFF
TGTGCCAGCAAAGAGATCGGTATCTCGAGCTCCTACAATGAGCAGTTCTTC
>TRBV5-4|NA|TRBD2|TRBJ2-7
CASSSGLAGVYEQYF
TGTGCCAGCAGTTCTGGACTAGCGGGAGTTTACGAGCAGTACTTC
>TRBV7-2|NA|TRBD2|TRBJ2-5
CASSSQLAGGPQGTQYF
TGTGCCAGCAGCTCGCAACTAGCGGGAGGGCCTCAGGGGACCCAGTACTTC
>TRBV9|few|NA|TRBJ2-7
CASSVAVPSGEQYF
TGTGCCAGCAGCGTAGCGGTGCCCTCTGGCGAGCAGTACTTC
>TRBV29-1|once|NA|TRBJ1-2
CSALGGGVNYGYTF
TGCAGCGCCCTGGGGGGGGGAGTGAACTATGGCTACACCTTC
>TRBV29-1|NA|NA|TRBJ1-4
CSVERGGANEKLFF
TGCAGCGTTGAAAGGGGGGGAGCTAATGAAAAACTGTTTTTT
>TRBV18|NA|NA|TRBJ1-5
CASSPTSGRGQPQHF
TGTGCCAGCTCACCAACTTCAGGGCGCGGTCAGCCCCAGCATTTT
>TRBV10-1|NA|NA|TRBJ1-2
CASTEGVDYGYTF
TGCGCCAGCACCGAGGGAGTAGACTATGGCTACACCTTC
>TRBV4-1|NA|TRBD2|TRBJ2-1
CASSRGLAGSVPEQFF
TGCGCCAGCAGCCGAGGACTAGCGGGATCTGTTCCTGAGCAGTTCTTC
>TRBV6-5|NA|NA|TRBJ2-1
CASSYRLGYSWFF
TGTGCCAGCAGTTACCGACTAGGATACTCATGGTTCTTC
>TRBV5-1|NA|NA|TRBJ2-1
CASSLAESGGHEQFF
TGCGCCAGCAGCTTGGCCGAATCAGGTGGCCATGAGCAGTTCTTC
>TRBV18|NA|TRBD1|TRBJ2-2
CASSPTPGDRPNTGELFF
TGTGCCAGCTCACCAACTCCGGGGGACAGGCCGAACACCGGGGAGCTGTTTTTT
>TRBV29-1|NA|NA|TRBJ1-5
CSVGEINQPQHF
TGCAGCGTTGGGGAGATAAATCAGCCCCAGCATTTT
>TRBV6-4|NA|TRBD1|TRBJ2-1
CASSADRGNEQFF
TGTGCCAGCAGTGCCGACAGGGGCAATGAGCAGTTCTTC
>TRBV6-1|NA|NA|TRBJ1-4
CASSDRQYSNEKLFF
TGTGCCAGCAGTGATCGACAGTATTCTAATGAAAAACTGTTTTTT
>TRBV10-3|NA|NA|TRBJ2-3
CAIRERQTLTDTQYF
TGTGCCATTAGAGAGAGACAGACCCTCACAGATACGCAGTATTTT
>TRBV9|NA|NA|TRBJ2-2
CASSVGGGLTGELFF
TGTGCCAGCAGCGTAGGAGGAGGGCTCACCGGGGAGCTGTTTTTT
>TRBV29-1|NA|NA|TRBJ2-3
CSVVLSTDTQYF
TGCAGCGTTGTTCTCTCCACAGATACGCAGTATTTT
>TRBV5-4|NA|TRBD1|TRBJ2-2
CASSPDRANTGELFF
TGTGCCAGCAGCCCTGACAGGGCGAACACCGGGGAGCTGTTTTTT
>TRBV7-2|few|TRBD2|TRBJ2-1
CASSLTTTSGAYNEQFF
TGTGCCAGCAGCCTTACTACGACTAGCGGGGCTTACAATGAGCAGTTCTTC
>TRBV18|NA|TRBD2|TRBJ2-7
CASSPTSGRRDEQYF
TGTGCCAGCTCACCCACTAGCGGGAGGAGGGACGAGCAGTACTTC
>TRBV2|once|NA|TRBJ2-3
CASRDYDTQYF
TGTGCCAGCAGGGACTACGATACGCAGTATTTT
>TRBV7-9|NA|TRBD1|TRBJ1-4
CASSPRTGGLEKLFF
TGTGCCAGCAGCCCCAGGACAGGGGGCCTTGAAAAACTGTTTTTT
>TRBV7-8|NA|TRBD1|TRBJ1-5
CASSGPLRDRGQPQHF
TGTGCCAGCAGCGGTCCACTCCGGGACAGGGGACAGCCCCAGCATTTT
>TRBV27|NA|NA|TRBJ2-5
CASRRNRDPETQYF
TGTGCCAGCAGGCGAAACAGGGATCCAGAGACCCAGTACTTC
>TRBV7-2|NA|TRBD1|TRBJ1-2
CASSRATGNYGYTF
TGTGCCAGCAGCCGGGCGACAGGGAACTATGGCTACACCTTC
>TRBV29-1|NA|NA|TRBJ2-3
CSATRASTDTQYF
TGCAGCGCGACTAGAGCTAGCACAGATACGCAGTATTTT
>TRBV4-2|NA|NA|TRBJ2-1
CASSPARSSAYNEQFF
TGTGCCAGCAGCCCGGCGCGTTCTAGCGCCTACAATGAGCAGTTCTTC